This T cell receptor beta chain comes out of a study of blood T cells in healthy people across ages. Study-wide findings and caveats: Because donor CMV status was unknown, expanded clonotype changes were possibly confounded. No conclusive comparison of naive versus antigen-experienced cells was possible with unsorted PBMCs.

For the second PCR, which ran for 7 to 11 cycles, a sample-barcoded 5' primer and a J-beta primer mix were used. TCRdb reanalysed the 5' RACE reads using MiXCR and keeps one entry per CDR3 protein. The sample records 1.5 million to 2 million distinct CDR3 sequences, 28% being singletons. This clonotype was seen many times. The antigen is undetermined. The CDR3 is 14 residues long. With 4 bases clipped from V and 7 bases from J, the junction kept 7 bases outside the gene matches. This chain connects TRBV12-3 or TRBV12-4 to TRBJ2-5; TRBD1 agrees at 9 bases. The receptor's source is a woman between 25 and 40 years old in good health. Sequenced: blood. This CDR3 is CASSSRTGEVTQYF. CDR3 DNA: TGTGCCAGCAGTTCGAGGACAGGGGAGGTGACCCAGTACTTC.